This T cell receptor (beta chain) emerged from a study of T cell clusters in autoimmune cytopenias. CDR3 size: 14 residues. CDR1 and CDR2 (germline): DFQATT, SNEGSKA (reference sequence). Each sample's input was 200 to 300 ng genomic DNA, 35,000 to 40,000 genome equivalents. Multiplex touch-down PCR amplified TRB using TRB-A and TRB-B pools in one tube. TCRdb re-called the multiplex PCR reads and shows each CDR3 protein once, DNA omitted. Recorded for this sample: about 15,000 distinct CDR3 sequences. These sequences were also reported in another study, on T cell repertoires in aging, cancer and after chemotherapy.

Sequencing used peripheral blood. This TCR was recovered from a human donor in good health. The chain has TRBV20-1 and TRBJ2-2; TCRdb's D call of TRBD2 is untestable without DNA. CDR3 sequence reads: CSARTSGNTGELFF.